The entry below gives a single TCR beta chain sequence along with its context. V lost 8 bases and J 6 bases, leaving 21 bases between the germline ends. The CDR3 spans 14 residues. Germline V lookup: CDR1 GTSNPN, CDR2 SVGIG (reference sequence). The data were obtained in a study of blood T cell repertoires in COVID-19. Study-level background: T cells, B-cell-depleted T cells, or PBMCs supplied cDNA or gDNA.

Original methodology: Reference gene primer amplification yielded estimated nucleated cell counts. Assay used: immunoSEQ multiplex PCR; TCRdb lists only in-frame clones, some missing. Clonal size and the V and J genes are those of that table, whereas D and trimming came from the DNA. This table has around 620,000 clones, 90% appearing once. The chain links TRBV30 to TRBJ2-3, with TRBD1 as a possible D gene (6 bases). Sequencing was carried out using peripheral blood. The receptor was derived from a woman aged 18-29 years with acute or convalescent COVID-19. CDR3 region: CAGWDIWGSDTQYF. In DNA, the CDR3 is TGTGCCGGCTGGGACATTTGGGGATCGGATACGCAGTATTTT.